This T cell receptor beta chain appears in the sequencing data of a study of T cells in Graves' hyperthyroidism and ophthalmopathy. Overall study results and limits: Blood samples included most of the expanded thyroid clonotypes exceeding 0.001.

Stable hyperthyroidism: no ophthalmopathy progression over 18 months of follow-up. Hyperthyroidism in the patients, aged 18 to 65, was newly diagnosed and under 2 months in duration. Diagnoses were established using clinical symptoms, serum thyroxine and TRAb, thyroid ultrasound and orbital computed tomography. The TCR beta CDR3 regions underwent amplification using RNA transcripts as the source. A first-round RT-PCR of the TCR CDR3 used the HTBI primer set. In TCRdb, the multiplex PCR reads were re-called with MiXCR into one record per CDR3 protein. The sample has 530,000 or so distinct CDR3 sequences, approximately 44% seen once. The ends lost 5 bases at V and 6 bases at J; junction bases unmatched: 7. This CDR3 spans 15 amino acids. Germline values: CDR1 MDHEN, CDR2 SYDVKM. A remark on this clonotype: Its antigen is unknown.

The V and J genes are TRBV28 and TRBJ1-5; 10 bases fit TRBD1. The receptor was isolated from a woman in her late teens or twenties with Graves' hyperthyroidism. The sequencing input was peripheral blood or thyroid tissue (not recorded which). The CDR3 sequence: CASSGRDRGGQPQHF. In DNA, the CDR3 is TGTGCCAGCAGTGGCCGGGACAGGGGTGGTCAGCCCCAGCATTTT.